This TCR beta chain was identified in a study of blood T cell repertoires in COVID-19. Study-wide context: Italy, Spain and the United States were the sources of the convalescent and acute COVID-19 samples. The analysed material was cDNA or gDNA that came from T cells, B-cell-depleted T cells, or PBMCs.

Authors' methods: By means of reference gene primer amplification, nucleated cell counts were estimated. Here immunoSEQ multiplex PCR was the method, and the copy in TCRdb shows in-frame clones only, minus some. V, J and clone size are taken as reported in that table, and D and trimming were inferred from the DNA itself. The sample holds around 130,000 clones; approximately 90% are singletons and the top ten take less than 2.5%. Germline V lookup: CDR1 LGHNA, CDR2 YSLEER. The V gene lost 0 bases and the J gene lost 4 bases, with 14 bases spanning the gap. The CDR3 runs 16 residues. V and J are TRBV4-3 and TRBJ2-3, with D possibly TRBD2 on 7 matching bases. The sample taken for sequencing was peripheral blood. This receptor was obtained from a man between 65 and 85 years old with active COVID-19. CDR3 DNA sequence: TGCGCCAGCAGCCAAGATAGGGGGGGGCTGGCAGATACGCAGTATTTT. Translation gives CASSQDRGGLADTQYF.